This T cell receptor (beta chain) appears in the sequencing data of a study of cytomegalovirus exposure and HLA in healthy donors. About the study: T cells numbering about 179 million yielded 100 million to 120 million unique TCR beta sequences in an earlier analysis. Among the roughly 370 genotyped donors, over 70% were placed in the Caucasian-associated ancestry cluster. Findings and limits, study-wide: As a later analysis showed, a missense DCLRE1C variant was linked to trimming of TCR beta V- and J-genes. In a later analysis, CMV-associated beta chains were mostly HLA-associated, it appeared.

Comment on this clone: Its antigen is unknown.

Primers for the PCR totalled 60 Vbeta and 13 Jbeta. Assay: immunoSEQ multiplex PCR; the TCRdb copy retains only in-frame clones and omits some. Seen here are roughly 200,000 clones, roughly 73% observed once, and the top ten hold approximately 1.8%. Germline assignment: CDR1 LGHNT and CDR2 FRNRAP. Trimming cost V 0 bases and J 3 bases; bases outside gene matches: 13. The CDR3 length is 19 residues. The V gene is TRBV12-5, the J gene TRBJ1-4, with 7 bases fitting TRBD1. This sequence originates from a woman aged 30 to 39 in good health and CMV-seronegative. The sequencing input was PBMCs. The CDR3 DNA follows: TGTGCTAGTGGTTTGGTACTGCCGGGACAGAACCCGTCTAATGAAAAACTGTTTTTT. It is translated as CASGLVLPGQNPSNEKLFF.